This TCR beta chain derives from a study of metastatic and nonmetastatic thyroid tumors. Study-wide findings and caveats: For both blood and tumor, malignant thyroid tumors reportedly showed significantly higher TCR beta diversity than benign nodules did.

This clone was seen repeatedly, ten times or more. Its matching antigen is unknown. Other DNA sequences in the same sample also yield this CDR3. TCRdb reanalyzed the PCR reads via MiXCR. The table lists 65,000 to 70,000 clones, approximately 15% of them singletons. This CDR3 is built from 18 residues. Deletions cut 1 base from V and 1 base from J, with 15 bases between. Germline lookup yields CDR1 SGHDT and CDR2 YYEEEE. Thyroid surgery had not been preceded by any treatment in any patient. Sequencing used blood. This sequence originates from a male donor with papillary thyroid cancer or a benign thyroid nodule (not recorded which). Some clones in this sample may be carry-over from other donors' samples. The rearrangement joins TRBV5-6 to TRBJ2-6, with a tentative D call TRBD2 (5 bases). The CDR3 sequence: CASSLNPDYRSGANVLTF. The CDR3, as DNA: TGTGCCAGCAGCTTGAATCCAGACTACAGATCTGGGGCCAACGTCCTGACTTTC.